Listed below are T cell receptor beta chains from one sample, sequenced in a study of cytomegalovirus exposure and HLA in healthy donors. TCRdb's copy holds only in-frame clones and misses some; the assay was immunoSEQ multiplex PCR. The sample contains 150,000 to 200,000 clones, 75% to 90% of which appear only once. The specimen was PBMCs. These TCRs come from a human donor in good health. The CDR3 runs from the conserved cysteine through the conserved F or W. Rows give clone size only sometimes, using once, few, many, or a class for an expanded clone.

size | J | V | length | CDR3
NA | TRBJ1-1 | TRBV9 | 12 | CASSYGGTEAFF
NA | TRBJ2-3 | TRBV19 | 14 | CASSFGGITDTQYF
NA | TRBJ2-7 | TRBV7-2 | 14 | CASSPTGVQKEQYF
NA | TRBJ1-2 | TRBV4-3 | 14 | CASSQDPFLGGYTF
NA | TRBJ1-2 | TRBV28 | 17 | CASRSEARSYVNYGYTF
NA | TRBJ1-2 | TRBV2 | 12 | CASSETGYGYTF
NA | TRBJ1-1 | TRBV9 | 14 | CASSERVSNTEAFF
once | TRBJ1-6 | TRBV4-3 | 14 | CASSLDRGGSPLHF
few | TRBJ1-1 | TRBV15 | 14 | CATSRPRGDTEAFF
NA | TRBJ1-2 | TRBV7-2 | 13 | CASSFAGSYGYTF
NA | TRBJ2-7 | TRBV4-3 | 15 | CASSQDGTGDYEQYF
NA | TRBJ1-1 | TRBV5-1 | 15 | CASSTSRGRETEAFF
few | TRBJ2-7 | TRBV25-1 | 16 | CASRASGTGDIYEQYF
NA | TRBJ1-5 | TRBV6-5 | 14 | CASSYIQSGQPQHF
once | TRBJ2-3 | TRBV10-2 | 17 | CASSELSLAPSTDTQYF
few | TRBJ1-1 | TRBV5-1 | 12 | CASSVDRLGAFF
NA | TRBJ1-1 | TRBV7-9 | 13 | CSSSYESDTEAFF
NA | TRBJ2-1 | TRBV7-9 | 17 | CASSLGSRGAKSNEQFF
NA | TRBJ1-2 | TRBV2 | 14 | CASGSGRALYGYTF
NA | TRBJ1-3 | TRBV5-6 | 17 | CASSLEAGTAGGNTIYF
NA | TRBJ2-1 | TRBV7-2 | 13 | CASSARDYNEQFF
few | TRBJ2-2 | TRBV10-3 | 15 | CAISEQGWDTGELFF
NA | TRBJ2-3 | TRBV5-4 | 14 | CASSFGTSGGAAYF
NA | TRBJ1-1 | TRBV6-1 | 16 | CASSEARYLMGPEAFF